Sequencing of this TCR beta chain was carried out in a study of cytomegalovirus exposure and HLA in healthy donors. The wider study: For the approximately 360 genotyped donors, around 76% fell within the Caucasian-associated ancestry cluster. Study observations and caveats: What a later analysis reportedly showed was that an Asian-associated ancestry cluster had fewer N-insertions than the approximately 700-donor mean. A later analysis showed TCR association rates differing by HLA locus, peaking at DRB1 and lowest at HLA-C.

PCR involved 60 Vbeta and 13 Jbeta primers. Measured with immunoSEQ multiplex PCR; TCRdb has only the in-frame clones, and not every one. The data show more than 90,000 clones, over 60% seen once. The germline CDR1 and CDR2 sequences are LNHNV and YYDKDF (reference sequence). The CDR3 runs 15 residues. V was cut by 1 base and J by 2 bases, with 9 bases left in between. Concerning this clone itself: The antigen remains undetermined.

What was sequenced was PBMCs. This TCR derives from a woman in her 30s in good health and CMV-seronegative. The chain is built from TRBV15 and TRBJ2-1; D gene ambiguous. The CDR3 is CATSRGLVPYNEQFF. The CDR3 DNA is TGTGCCACCAGCAGAGGGCTAGTCCCCTACAATGAGCAGTTCTTC.